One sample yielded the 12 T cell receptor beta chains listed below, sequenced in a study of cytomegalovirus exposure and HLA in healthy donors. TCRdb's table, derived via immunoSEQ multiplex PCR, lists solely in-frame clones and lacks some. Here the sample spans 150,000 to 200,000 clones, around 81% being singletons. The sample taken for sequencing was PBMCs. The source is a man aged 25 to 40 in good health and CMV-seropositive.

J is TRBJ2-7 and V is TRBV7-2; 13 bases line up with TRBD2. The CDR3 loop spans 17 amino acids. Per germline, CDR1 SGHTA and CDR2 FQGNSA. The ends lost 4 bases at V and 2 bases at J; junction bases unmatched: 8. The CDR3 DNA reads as TGTGCCAGCAGCTATGGGACTAGCGGGGTTCCCCCCTACGAGCAGTACTTC. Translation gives CASSYGTSGVPPYEQYF.

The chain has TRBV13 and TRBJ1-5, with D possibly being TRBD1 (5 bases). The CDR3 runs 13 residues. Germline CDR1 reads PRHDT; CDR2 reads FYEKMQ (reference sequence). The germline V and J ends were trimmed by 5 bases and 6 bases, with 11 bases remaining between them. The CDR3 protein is CASSPGRFQPQHF. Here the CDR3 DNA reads TGTGCCAGCAGCCCAGGGCGGTTTCAGCCCCAGCATTTT.

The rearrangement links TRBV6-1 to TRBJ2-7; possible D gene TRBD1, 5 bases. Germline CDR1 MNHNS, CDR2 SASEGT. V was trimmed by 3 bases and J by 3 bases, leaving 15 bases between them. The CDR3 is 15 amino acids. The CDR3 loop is CASSEDKLIVYEQYF. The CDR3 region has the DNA TGTGCCAGCAGTGAGGACAAGTTAATCGTCTACGAGCAGTACTTC.

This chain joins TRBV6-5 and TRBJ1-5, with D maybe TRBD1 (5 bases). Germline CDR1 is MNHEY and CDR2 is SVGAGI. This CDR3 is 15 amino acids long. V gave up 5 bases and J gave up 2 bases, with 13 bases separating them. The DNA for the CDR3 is TGTGCCAGCAGTCTACTCGGAGGGGGCAATCAGCCCCAGCATTTT. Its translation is CASSLLGGGNQPQHF.

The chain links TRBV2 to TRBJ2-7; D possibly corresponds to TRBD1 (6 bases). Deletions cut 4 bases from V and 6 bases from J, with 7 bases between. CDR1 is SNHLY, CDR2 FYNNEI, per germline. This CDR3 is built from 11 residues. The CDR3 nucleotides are TGTGCCAGCAGTGGGGACACCGAGCAGTACTTC. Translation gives CASSGDTEQYF.

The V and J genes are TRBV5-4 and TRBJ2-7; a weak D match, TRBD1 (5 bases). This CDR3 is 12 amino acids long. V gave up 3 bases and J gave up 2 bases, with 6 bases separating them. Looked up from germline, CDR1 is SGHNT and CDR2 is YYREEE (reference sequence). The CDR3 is CASSWGPYEQYF. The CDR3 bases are TGTGCCAGCAGCTGGGGCCCCTACGAGCAGTACTTC.

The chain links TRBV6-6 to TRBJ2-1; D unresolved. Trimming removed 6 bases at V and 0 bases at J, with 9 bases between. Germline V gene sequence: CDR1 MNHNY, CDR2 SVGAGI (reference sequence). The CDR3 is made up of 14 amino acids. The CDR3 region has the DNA TGTGCCAGCAGCACTTATAGCTCCTACAATGAGCAGTTCTTC. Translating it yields CASSTYSSYNEQFF.

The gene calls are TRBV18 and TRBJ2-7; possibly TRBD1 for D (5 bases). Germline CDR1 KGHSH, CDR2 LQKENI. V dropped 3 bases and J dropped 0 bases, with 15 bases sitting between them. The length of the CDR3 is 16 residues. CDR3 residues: CASSPLPDSYSYEQYF. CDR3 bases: TGTGCCAGCTCACCCCTTCCCGACAGTTACTCCTACGAGCAGTACTTC.

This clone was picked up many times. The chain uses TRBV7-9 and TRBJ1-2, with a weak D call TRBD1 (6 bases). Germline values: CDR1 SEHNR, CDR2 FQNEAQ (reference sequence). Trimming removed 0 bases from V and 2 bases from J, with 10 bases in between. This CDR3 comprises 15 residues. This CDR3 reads CASSLAAGQNYGYTF. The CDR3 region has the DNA TGTGCCAGCAGCTTAGCTGCAGGACAGAACTATGGCTACACCTTC.

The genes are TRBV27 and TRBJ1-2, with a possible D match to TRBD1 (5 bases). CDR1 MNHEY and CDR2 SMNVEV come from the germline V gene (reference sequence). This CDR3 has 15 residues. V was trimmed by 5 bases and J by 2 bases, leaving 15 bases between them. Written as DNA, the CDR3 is TGTGCCAGCAGTCCCGGACACCTAATAAACTATGGCTACACCTTC. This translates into CASSPGHLINYGYTF.

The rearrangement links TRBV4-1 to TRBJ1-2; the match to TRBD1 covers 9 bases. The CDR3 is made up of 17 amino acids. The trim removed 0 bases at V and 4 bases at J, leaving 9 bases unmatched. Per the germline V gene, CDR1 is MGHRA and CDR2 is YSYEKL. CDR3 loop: CASSQDPPDRGGYGYTF. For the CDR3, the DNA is TGCGCCAGCAGCCAAGATCCCCCCGACAGGGGGGGCTATGGCTACACCTTC.

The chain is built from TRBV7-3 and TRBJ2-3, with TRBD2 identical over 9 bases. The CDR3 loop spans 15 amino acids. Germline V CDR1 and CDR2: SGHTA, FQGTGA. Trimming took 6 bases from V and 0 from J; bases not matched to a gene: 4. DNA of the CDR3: TGTGCCAGCAGTTTAGCGGGGGTGAGCACAGATACGCAGTATTTT. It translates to CASSLAGVSTDTQYF.